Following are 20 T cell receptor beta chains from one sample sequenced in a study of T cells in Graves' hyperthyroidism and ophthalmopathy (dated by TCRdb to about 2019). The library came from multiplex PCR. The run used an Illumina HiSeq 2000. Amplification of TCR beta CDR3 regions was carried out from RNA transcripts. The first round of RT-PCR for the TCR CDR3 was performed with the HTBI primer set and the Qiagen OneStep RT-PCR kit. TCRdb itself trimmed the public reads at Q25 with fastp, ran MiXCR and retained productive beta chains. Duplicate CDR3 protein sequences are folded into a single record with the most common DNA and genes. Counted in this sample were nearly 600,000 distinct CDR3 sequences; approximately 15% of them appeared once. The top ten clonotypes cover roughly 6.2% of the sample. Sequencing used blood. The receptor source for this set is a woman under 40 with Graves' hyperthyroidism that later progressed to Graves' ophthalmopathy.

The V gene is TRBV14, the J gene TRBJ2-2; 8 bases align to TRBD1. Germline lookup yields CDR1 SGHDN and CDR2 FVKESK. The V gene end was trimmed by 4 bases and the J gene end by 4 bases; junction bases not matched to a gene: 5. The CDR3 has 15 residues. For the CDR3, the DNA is TGTGCCAGCAGCCTTGGACAGGGTACCACCGGGGAGCTGTTTTTT. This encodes CASSLGQGTTGELFF. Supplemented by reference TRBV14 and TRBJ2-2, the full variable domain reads EAGVTQFPSHSVIEKGQTVTLRCDPISGHDNLYWYRRVMGKEIKFLLHFVKESKQDESGMPNNRFLAERTGGTYSTLKVQPAELEDSGVYFCASSLGQGTTGELFFGEGSRLTVL.

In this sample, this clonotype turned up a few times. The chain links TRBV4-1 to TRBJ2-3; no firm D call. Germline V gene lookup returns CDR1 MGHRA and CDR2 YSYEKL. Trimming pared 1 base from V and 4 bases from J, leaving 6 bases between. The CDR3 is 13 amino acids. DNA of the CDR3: TGCGCCAGCAGCCAAGGAAGATCAGATACGCAGTATTTT. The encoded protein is CASSQGRSDTQYF.

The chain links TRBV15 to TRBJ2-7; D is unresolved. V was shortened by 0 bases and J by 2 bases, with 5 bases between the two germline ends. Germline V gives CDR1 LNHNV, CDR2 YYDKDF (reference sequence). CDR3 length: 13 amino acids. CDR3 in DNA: TGTGCCACCAGCAGAGATCAGACCTACGAGCAGTACTTC. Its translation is CATSRDQTYEQYF. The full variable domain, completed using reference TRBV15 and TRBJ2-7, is DAMVIQNPRYQVTQFGKPVTLSCSQTLNHNVMYWYQQKSSQAPKLLFHYYDKDFNNEADTPDNFQSRRPNTSFCFLDIRSPGLGDTAMYLCATSRDQTYEQYFGPGTRLTVT.

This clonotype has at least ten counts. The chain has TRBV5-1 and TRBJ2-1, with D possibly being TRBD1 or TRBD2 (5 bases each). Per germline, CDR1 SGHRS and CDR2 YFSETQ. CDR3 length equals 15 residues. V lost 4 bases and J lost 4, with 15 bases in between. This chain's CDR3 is CASSGAWGVYNEQFF. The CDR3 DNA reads TGCGCCAGCAGCGGGGCCTGGGGAGTATACAATGAGCAGTTCTTC.

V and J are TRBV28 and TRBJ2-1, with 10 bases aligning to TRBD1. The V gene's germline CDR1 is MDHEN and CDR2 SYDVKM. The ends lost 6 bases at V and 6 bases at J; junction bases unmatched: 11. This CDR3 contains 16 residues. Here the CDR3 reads CASSPKRDRGSNEQFF. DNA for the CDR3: TGTGCCAGCAGCCCGAAGAGGGACAGGGGTAGCAATGAGCAGTTCTTC.

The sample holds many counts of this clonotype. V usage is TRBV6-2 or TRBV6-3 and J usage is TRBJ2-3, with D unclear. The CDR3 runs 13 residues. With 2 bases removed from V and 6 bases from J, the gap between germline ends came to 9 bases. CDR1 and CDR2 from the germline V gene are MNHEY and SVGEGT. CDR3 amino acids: CASSYRNRDTQYF. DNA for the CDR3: TGTGCCAGCAGTTACCGCAATCGGGATACGCAGTATTTT.

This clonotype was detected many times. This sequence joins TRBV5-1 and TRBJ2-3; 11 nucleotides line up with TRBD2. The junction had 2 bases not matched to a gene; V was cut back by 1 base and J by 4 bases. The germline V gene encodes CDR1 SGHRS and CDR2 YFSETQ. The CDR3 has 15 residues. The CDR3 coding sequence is TGCGCCAGCAGCTTGACTAGCGGGAGAGCAGATACGCAGTATTTT. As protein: CASSLTSGRADTQYF.

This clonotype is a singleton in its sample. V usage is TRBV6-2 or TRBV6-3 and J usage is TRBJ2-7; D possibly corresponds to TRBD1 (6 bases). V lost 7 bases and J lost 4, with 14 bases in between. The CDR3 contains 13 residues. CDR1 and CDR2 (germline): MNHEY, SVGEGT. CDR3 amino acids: CASTPGDRYEQYF. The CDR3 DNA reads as TGTGCCAGCACCCCAGGGGACCGTTACGAGCAGTACTTC.

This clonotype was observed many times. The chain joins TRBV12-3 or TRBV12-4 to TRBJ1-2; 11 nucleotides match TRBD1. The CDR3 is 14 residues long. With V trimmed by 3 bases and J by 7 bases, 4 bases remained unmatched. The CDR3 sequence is CASSLDRGQGGYTF. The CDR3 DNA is TGTGCCAGCAGTTTGGACAGGGGGCAGGGTGGCTACACCTTC.

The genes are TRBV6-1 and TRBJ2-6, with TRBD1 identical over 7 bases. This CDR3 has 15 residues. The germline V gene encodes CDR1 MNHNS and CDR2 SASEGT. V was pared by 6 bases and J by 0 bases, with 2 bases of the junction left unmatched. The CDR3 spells CASRAGGSGANVLTF. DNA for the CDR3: TGTGCCAGCAGAGCAGGGGGCTCTGGGGCCAACGTCCTGACTTTC.

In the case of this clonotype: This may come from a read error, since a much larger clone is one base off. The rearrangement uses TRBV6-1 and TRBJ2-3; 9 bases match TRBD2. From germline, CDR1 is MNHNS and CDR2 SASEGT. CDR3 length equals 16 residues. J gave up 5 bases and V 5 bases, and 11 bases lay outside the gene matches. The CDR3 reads CASSHPLAGLGDTQYF. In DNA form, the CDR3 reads TGTGCCAGCAGTCATCCGCTAGCGGGACTGGGAGATACGCAGTATTTT.

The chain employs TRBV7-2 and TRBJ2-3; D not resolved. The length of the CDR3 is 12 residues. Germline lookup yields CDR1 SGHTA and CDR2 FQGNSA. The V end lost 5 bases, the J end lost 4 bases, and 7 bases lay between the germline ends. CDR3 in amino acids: CASSRMADTQYF. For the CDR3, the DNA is TGTGCCAGCAGCCGGATGGCAGATACGCAGTATTTT.

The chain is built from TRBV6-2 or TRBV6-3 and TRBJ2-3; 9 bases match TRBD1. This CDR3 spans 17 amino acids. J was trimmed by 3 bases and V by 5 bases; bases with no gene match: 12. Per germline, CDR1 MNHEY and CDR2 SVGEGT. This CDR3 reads CASSTGGWDLRTDTQYF. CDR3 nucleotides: TGTGCCAGCAGTACAGGGGGCTGGGATCTCCGAACAGATACGCAGTATTTT.

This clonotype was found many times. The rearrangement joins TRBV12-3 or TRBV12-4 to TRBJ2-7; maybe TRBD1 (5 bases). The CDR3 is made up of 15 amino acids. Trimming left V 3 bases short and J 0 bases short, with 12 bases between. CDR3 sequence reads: CASSFRQGISYEQYF. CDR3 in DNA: TGTGCCAGCAGTTTCCGTCAGGGTATCTCCTACGAGCAGTACTTC.

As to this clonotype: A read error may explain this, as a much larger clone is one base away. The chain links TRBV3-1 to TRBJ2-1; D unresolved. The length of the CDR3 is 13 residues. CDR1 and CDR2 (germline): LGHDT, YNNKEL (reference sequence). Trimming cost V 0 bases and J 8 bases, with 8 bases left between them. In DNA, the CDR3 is TGTGCCAGCAGCCAAGAGCCTAAGGATGAGCAGTTCTTC. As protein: CASSQEPKDEQFF.

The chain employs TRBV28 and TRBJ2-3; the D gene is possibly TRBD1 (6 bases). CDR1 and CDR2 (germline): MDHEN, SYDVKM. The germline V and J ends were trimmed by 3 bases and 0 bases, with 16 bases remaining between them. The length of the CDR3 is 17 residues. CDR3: CASSLGAVIASTDTQYF. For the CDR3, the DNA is TGTGCCAGCAGTTTGGGGGCGGTTATTGCTAGCACAGATACGCAGTATTTT.

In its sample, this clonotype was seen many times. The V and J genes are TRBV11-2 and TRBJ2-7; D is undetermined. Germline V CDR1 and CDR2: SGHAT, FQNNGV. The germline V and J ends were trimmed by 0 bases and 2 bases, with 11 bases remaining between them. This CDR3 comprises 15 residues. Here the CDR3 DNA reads TGTGCCAGCAGCTTAGAATGGGAATCAACCTACGAGCAGTACTTC. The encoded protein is CASSLEWESTYEQYF.

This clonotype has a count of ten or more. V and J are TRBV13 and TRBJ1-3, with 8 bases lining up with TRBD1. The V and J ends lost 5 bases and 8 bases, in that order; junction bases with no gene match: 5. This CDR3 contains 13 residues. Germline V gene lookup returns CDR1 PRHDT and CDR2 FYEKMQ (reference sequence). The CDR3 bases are TGTGCCAGCAGCATCGGACAGGGCCACACCATATATTTT. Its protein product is CASSIGQGHTIYF.

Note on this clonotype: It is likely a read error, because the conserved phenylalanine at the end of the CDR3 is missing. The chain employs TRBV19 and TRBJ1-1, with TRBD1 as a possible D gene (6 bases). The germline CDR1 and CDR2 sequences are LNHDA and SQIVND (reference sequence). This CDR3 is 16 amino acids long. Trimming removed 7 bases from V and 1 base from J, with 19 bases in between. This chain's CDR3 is CASTPVGTSWNTEAFV. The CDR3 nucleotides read TGTGCCAGTACCCCCGTGGGGACAAGCTGGAACACTGAAGCTTTCGTT.

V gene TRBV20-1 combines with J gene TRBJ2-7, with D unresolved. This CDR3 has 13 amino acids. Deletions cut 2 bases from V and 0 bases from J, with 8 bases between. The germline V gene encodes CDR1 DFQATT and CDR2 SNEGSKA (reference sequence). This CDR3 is CSARPQLSYEQYF. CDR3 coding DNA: TGCAGTGCTAGACCTCAGCTCTCCTACGAGCAGTACTTC.